This T cell receptor beta chain was identified during a study of identical twins. Each CDR3 protein gets one entry after TCRdb re-called the 5' RACE reads with MiXCR. The sample has around 490,000 distinct CDR3 sequences, roughly an eighth seen once; the top ten hold approximately 1%. V trimming: 6 bases; J trimming: 4 bases; junction bases outside the gene matches: 2. The CDR3 contains 14 residues. CDR1 is WSHSY, CDR2 SAAADI, per germline. These sequences were also reported in another study, on yellow fever vaccine responses in identical twins. In that study: Twins showed a vaccine T cell response that reportedly seemed partly convergent, partly personalized.

The chain is built from TRBV10-2 and TRBJ2-2; 10 bases match TRBD2. This clonotype was obtained from a woman aged 18-29 years in good health. The sequencing sample was made of CD4+ T cells sorted from blood. This CDR3 reads CASRLAGTTGELFF. CDR3 DNA sequence: TGCGCCAGCAGACTAGCGGGAACCACCGGGGAGCTGTTTTTT.